This is a list of T cell receptor beta chains from one sample in a study of shared clonotypes between healthy human individuals. The table came from immunoSEQ multiplex PCR; TCRdb's copy has only in-frame clones and leaves some out. This sample has approximately 2.3 million clones, with over 90% found just once. The sequenced sample consisted of naive CD4+ T cells from PBMCs. The receptors were gathered from a man younger than 35 in good health. Some clones in this sample may be carry-over from other donors' samples. Both conserved end residues are part of each CDR3. The D gene is left open where the match is weak. Expanded clones are given a class, and other clones once, few, many or no size at all.

abundance: -; j_gene: TRBJ1-4; d_gene: -; v_gene: TRBV14; CDR3aa: CASSQVMGEGEKLFF; CDR3nt: TGTGCCAGCAGCCAAGTAATGGGGGAAGGCGAAAAACTGTTTTTT
abundance: -; j_gene: TRBJ1-2; d_gene: -; v_gene: TRBV18; CDR3aa: CASSLSGEGYGYTF; CDR3nt: TGTGCCAGCTCACTCTCCGGGGAGGGCTATGGCTACACCTTC
abundance: -; j_gene: TRBJ1-1; d_gene: -; v_gene: TRBV5-8; CDR3aa: CASSFGSGPEAFF; CDR3nt: TGTGCCAGCAGCTTTGGGAGTGGGCCTGAAGCTTTCTTT
abundance: -; j_gene: TRBJ1-2; d_gene: -; v_gene: TRBV6-5; CDR3aa: CASSYSGGSGYTF; CDR3nt: TGTGCCAGCAGTTACTCGGGGGGCTCTGGCTACACCTTC
abundance: -; j_gene: TRBJ2-1; d_gene: -; v_gene: TRBV4-1; CDR3aa: CASRFGGGWDYNEQFF; CDR3nt: TGCGCCAGCAGGTTCGGGGGCGGTTGGGACTACAATGAGCAGTTCTTC
abundance: -; j_gene: TRBJ2-7; d_gene: TRBD2; v_gene: TRBV19; CDR3aa: CASRSGGWSYEQYF; CDR3nt: TGTGCCAGTAGGTCGGGAGGGTGGTCCTACGAGCAGTACTTC
abundance: once; j_gene: TRBJ2-7; d_gene: TRBD2; v_gene: TRBV15; CDR3aa: CATSRGLAGSSYEQYF; CDR3nt: TGTGCCACCAGCAGGGGACTAGCGGGAAGCTCCTACGAGCAGTACTTC
abundance: -; j_gene: TRBJ1-5; d_gene: TRBD1; v_gene: TRBV2; CDR3aa: CASSEGQGRQPQHF; CDR3nt: TGTGCCAGCAGTGAAGGACAGGGGAGACAGCCCCAGCATTTT
abundance: -; j_gene: TRBJ1-4; d_gene: -; v_gene: TRBV7-9; CDR3aa: CASSLHRGREKLFF; CDR3nt: TGTGCCAGCAGCTTACATAGGGGACGGGAAAAACTGTTTTTT
abundance: -; j_gene: TRBJ1-1; d_gene: -; v_gene: TRBV29-1; CDR3aa: CSVKRQDWMNTEAFF; CDR3nt: TGCAGCGTGAAACGGCAGGACTGGATGAACACTGAAGCTTTCTTT
abundance: -; j_gene: TRBJ2-7; d_gene: -; v_gene: TRBV29-1; CDR3aa: CSVEGLQDYEQYF; CDR3nt: TGCAGCGTTGAGGGTCTGCAGGACTACGAGCAGTACTTC
abundance: -; j_gene: TRBJ2-1; d_gene: -; v_gene: TRBV5-4; CDR3aa: CASSLALANEQFF; CDR3nt: TGTGCCAGCAGCTTGGCGTTGGCCAATGAGCAGTTCTTC
abundance: -; j_gene: TRBJ1-1; d_gene: -; v_gene: TRBV5-1; CDR3aa: CASYSLPNTEAFF; CDR3nt: TGCGCCAGCTACTCTCTCCCGAACACTGAAGCTTTCTTT
abundance: -; j_gene: TRBJ2-2; d_gene: TRBD2; v_gene: TRBV5-8; CDR3aa: CASRDGTSGTGELFF; CDR3nt: TGTGCCAGCCGCGACGGGACTAGCGGAACCGGGGAGCTGTTTTTT
abundance: -; j_gene: TRBJ2-1; d_gene: TRBD2; v_gene: TRBV29-1; CDR3aa: CSSGTRVEAGLNEQFF; CDR3nt: TGCAGCTCCGGGACTAGAGTCGAAGCAGGCTTAAATGAGCAGTTCTTC
abundance: -; j_gene: TRBJ2-2; d_gene: TRBD2; v_gene: TRBV7-8; CDR3aa: CASSFYAGAGELFF; CDR3nt: TGTGCCAGCAGCTTTTACGCGGGAGCCGGGGAGCTGTTTTTT
abundance: -; j_gene: TRBJ2-4; d_gene: -; v_gene: TRBV27; CDR3aa: CASSLTGGGAKNIQYF; CDR3nt: TGTGCCAGCAGCTTGACAGGTGGGGGAGCCAAAAACATTCAGTACTTC
abundance: once; j_gene: TRBJ2-2; d_gene: -; v_gene: TRBV30; CDR3aa: CAWYDTGELFF; CDR3nt: TGTGCCTGGTACGACACCGGGGAGCTGTTTTTT
abundance: -; j_gene: TRBJ2-2; d_gene: TRBD2; v_gene: TRBV7-3; CDR3aa: CASSLFHSRGLDTGELFF; CDR3nt: TGTGCCAGCAGCCTCTTTCATTCGAGAGGACTAGACACCGGGGAGCTGTTTTTT
abundance: few; j_gene: TRBJ1-2; d_gene: -; v_gene: TRBV4-2; CDR3aa: CASSQGTDYGYTF; CDR3nt: TGTGCCAGCAGCCAAGGGACAGACTATGGCTACACCTTC
abundance: -; j_gene: TRBJ1-4; d_gene: -; v_gene: TRBV5-1; CDR3aa: CASSWAREGNEKLFF; CDR3nt: TGCGCCAGCAGCTGGGCTAGGGAAGGTAATGAAAAACTGTTTTTT
abundance: -; j_gene: TRBJ2-5; d_gene: TRBD2; v_gene: TRBV30; CDR3aa: CAWSFQSGGKETQYF; CDR3nt: TGTGCCTGGAGTTTCCAATCGGGGGGTAAAGAGACCCAGTACTTC
abundance: -; j_gene: TRBJ2-1; d_gene: TRBD2; v_gene: TRBV19; CDR3aa: CASSIGRWLAGGNSYNEQFF; CDR3nt: TGTGCCAGTAGTATAGGGCGTTGGCTAGCGGGAGGGAACTCCTACAATGAGCAGTTCTTC
abundance: -; j_gene: TRBJ1-2; d_gene: -; v_gene: TRBV28; CDR3aa: CASRGNHGGLNGYTF; CDR3nt: TGTGCCAGCAGGGGTAATCACGGGGGGTTGAATGGCTACACCTTC
abundance: -; j_gene: TRBJ1-2; d_gene: -; v_gene: TRBV11-2; CDR3aa: CASSFTGQTVYGYTF; CDR3nt: TGTGCCAGCAGCTTTACGGGACAAACAGTCTATGGCTACACCTTC
abundance: -; j_gene: TRBJ2-4; d_gene: -; v_gene: TRBV28; CDR3aa: CASSLPGPMPKNIQYF; CDR3nt: TGTGCCAGCAGTTTACCGGGACCGATGCCCAAAAACATTCAGTACTTC
abundance: -; j_gene: TRBJ2-7; d_gene: -; v_gene: TRBV28; CDR3aa: CASTNTARRGYEQYF; CDR3nt: TGTGCCAGCACCAACACCGCCCGGAGGGGTTACGAGCAGTACTTC
abundance: -; j_gene: TRBJ2-7; d_gene: TRBD2; v_gene: TRBV10-1; CDR3aa: CASSEVSGRSYEQYF; CDR3nt: TGCGCCAGCAGTGAGGTTAGCGGGAGATCCTACGAGCAGTACTTC
abundance: -; j_gene: TRBJ1-4; d_gene: -; v_gene: TRBV2; CDR3aa: CASRGGAGIEKLFF; CDR3nt: TGTGCCAGCAGGGGGGGAGCAGGGATTGAAAAACTGTTTTTT
abundance: -; j_gene: TRBJ1-4; d_gene: -; v_gene: TRBV27; CDR3aa: CASSWQMGEKLFF; CDR3nt: TGTGCCAGCAGTTGGCAGATGGGTGAAAAACTGTTTTTT
abundance: -; j_gene: TRBJ2-7; d_gene: TRBD1; v_gene: TRBV30; CDR3aa: CAWSDDRGDGEQYF; CDR3nt: TGTGCCTGGAGCGATGACAGGGGAGACGGCGAGCAGTACTTC
abundance: few; j_gene: TRBJ1-1; d_gene: -; v_gene: TRBV29-1; CDR3aa: CSGKQGVRSTEAFF; CDR3nt: TGCAGCGGCAAACAGGGCGTTCGTAGCACTGAAGCTTTCTTT
abundance: -; j_gene: TRBJ1-4; d_gene: -; v_gene: TRBV27; CDR3aa: CASSRTGSHYEKLFF; CDR3nt: TGTGCCAGCAGTCGGACCGGAAGCCATTACGAAAAACTGTTTTTT
abundance: -; j_gene: TRBJ2-5; d_gene: -; v_gene: TRBV4-3; CDR3aa: CASSQDISGVETQYF; CDR3nt: TGCGCCAGCAGCCAAGATATCTCAGGAGTGGAGACCCAGTACTTC
abundance: -; j_gene: TRBJ2-3; d_gene: -; v_gene: TRBV15; CDR3aa: CATSRDWDTTTDTQYF; CDR3nt: TGTGCCACCAGCAGAGATTGGGACACAACCACAGATACGCAGTATTTT
abundance: -; j_gene: TRBJ1-1; d_gene: TRBD1; v_gene: TRBV29-1; CDR3aa: CSVARDRGSLNTEAFF; CDR3nt: TGCAGCGTAGCCCGGGACAGGGGTTCTCTGAACACTGAAGCTTTCTTT
abundance: -; j_gene: TRBJ1-2; d_gene: -; v_gene: TRBV28; CDR3aa: CASSLSKVPGYTF; CDR3nt: TGTGCCAGCAGTTTATCAAAGGTCCCTGGCTACACCTTC
abundance: -; j_gene: TRBJ2-1; d_gene: -; v_gene: TRBV30; CDR3aa: CAWTSGGHSYNEQFF; CDR3nt: TGTGCCTGGACAAGTGGAGGGCACTCCTACAATGAGCAGTTCTTC
abundance: -; j_gene: TRBJ2-7; d_gene: -; v_gene: TRBV5-4; CDR3aa: CASSGGRYEQYF; CDR3nt: TGTGCCAGCAGCGGGGGGCGGTACGAGCAGTACTTC
abundance: -; j_gene: TRBJ2-1; d_gene: -; v_gene: TRBV7-3; CDR3aa: CASSQAPQNEQFF; CDR3nt: TGTGCCAGCAGCCAGGCCCCCCAGAATGAGCAGTTCTTC
abundance: -; j_gene: TRBJ2-3; d_gene: -; v_gene: TRBV27; CDR3aa: CASKDLFTDTQYF; CDR3nt: TGTGCCAGCAAGGACTTATTCACAGATACGCAGTATTTT
abundance: once; j_gene: TRBJ2-3; d_gene: TRBD1; v_gene: TRBV19; CDR3aa: CASKGAGDTQYF; CDR3nt: TGTGCCAGTAAGGGGGCTGGGGATACGCAGTATTTT
abundance: -; j_gene: TRBJ2-1; d_gene: TRBD2; v_gene: TRBV6-5; CDR3aa: CASRSLAGGYNEQFF; CDR3nt: TGTGCCAGCAGGTCACTAGCGGGAGGCTACAATGAGCAGTTCTTC
abundance: -; j_gene: TRBJ2-7; d_gene: TRBD1; v_gene: TRBV5-1; CDR3aa: CASTPGQVYEQYF; CDR3nt: TGCGCCAGCACCCCGGGACAGGTCTACGAGCAGTACTTC
abundance: -; j_gene: TRBJ2-7; d_gene: TRBD2; v_gene: TRBV5-4; CDR3aa: CASSRGAGGPSSYEQYF; CDR3nt: TGTGCCAGCAGCCGGGGGGCGGGAGGACCCAGCTCCTACGAGCAGTACTTC
abundance: -; j_gene: TRBJ2-5; d_gene: TRBD2; v_gene: TRBV7-3; CDR3aa: CASSLTSGTQETQYF; CDR3nt: TGTGCCAGCAGCTTGACTAGCGGGACGCAAGAGACCCAGTACTTC
abundance: -; j_gene: TRBJ2-3; d_gene: -; v_gene: TRBV2; CDR3aa: CASSEGVGSGIDTQYF; CDR3nt: TGTGCCAGCAGTGAAGGAGTCGGGAGTGGGATAGATACGCAGTATTTT
abundance: -; j_gene: TRBJ2-3; d_gene: TRBD1; v_gene: TRBV29-1; CDR3aa: CSGRDRGKDTQYF; CDR3nt: TGCAGCGGCCGGGACAGGGGCAAGGATACGCAGTATTTT
abundance: -; j_gene: TRBJ1-1; d_gene: -; v_gene: TRBV7-8; CDR3aa: CASSLILGNTEAFF; CDR3nt: TGTGCCAGCAGCTTAATTTTGGGGAACACTGAAGCTTTCTTT
abundance: -; j_gene: TRBJ2-7; d_gene: TRBD1; v_gene: TRBV18; CDR3aa: CASSPAGTGYEQYF; CDR3nt: TGTGCCAGCTCACCAGCCGGGACAGGCTACGAGCAGTACTTC
abundance: -; j_gene: TRBJ1-5; d_gene: -; v_gene: TRBV5-1; CDR3aa: CASSLEGVSNQPQHF; CDR3nt: TGCGCCAGCAGCTTGGAAGGAGTAAGCAATCAGCCCCAGCATTTT
abundance: -; j_gene: TRBJ2-3; d_gene: -; v_gene: TRBV7-9; CDR3aa: CASSLLPQVTDTQYF; CDR3nt: TGTGCCAGCAGCTTACTTCCACAGGTCACAGATACGCAGTATTTT
abundance: -; j_gene: TRBJ2-5; d_gene: TRBD2; v_gene: TRBV7-9; CDR3aa: CASSPGLALETQYF; CDR3nt: TGTGCCAGCAGCCCGGGACTAGCGTTGGAGACCCAGTACTTC
abundance: -; j_gene: TRBJ1-1; d_gene: TRBD1; v_gene: TRBV5-1; CDR3aa: CASSLGQGTLNTEAFF; CDR3nt: TGCGCCAGCAGCTTGGGACAGGGGACCCTGAACACTGAAGCTTTCTTT
abundance: once; j_gene: TRBJ2-1; d_gene: TRBD2; v_gene: TRBV5-4; CDR3aa: CASSFPGIGTSAHNEQFF; CDR3nt: TGTGCCAGCAGCTTCCCGGGAATCGGAACTAGCGCCCACAATGAGCAGTTCTTC
abundance: -; j_gene: TRBJ1-2; d_gene: TRBD1; v_gene: TRBV7-2; CDR3aa: CASSLRGGGAFGYTF; CDR3nt: TGTGCCAGCAGCCTCCGCGGAGGGGGCGCTTTTGGCTACACCTTC